These 27 T cell receptor beta chains originate from one sample sequenced in a study of cytomegalovirus exposure and HLA in healthy donors (dated by TCRdb to the late 2010s). The library was generated by the immunoSEQ multiplex PCR assay. For the multiplex PCR, a mixture combining 60 forward primers for TCR Vbeta segments and 13 reverse primers for TCR Jbeta segments was used. TCRdb mirrors the immuneACCESS table, restricted to in-frame sequences. Some clones are absent from its copies; in checked studies, under half trace to an unresolved V gene, and the reason for the others is unknown. The sample contains about 140,000 clones, roughly 80% of them found a single time. The ten largest clones take up more than 2.5% of the sample. The source material was PBMCs. The receptors originated from a man in his forties in good health and CMV-seronegative.

V gene TRBV9 combines with J gene TRBJ1-5; possible D gene TRBD1, 6 bases. CDR1 SGDLS and CDR2 YYNGEE come from the germline V gene. This CDR3 is built from 13 residues. The V end lost 3 bases, the J end lost 6 bases, and 10 bases lay between the germline ends. CDR3: CASSATGLQPQHF. In nucleotides, the CDR3 is TGTGCCAGCAGCGCAACAGGGCTTCAGCCCCAGCATTTT.

The CDR3 loop reads CASSSNRDTEAFF. In DNA, the CDR3 is TGTGCCAGCAGTTCCAACAGGGACACTGAAGCTTTCTTT. This rearrangement joins TRBV5-8 to TRBJ1-1; TRBD1 is a possible D gene (6 bases). The germline V gene has CDR1 SGHTS and CDR2 YDEGEE. The CDR3 length is 13 residues. The V and J ends lost 5 bases and 3 bases respectively, with 11 bases between them.

The chain uses TRBV7-9 and TRBJ2-7; no definite D call. V lost 3 bases to trimming and J lost 2 bases, with 2 bases between them. The CDR3 contains 11 residues. Germline V lookup: CDR1 SEHNR, CDR2 FQNEAQ (reference sequence). The CDR3 here is CASSFTYEQYF. CDR3 coding DNA: TGTGCCAGCAGCTTCACCTACGAGCAGTACTTC.

The chain joins TRBV27 to TRBJ2-3; 11 bases are shared with TRBD2. CDR1 and CDR2 (germline): MNHEY, SMNVEV (reference sequence). This CDR3 has 16 residues. With 5 bases clipped from V and 2 bases from J, the junction kept 6 bases outside the gene matches. In nucleotides, the CDR3 is TGTGCCAGCAGTACCCGGACTAGCGGGTACACAGATACGCAGTATTTT. Its protein product is CASSTRTSGYTDTQYF.

The CDR3 sequence is CASSATGAGKNTEAFF. The CDR3 coding sequence is TGTGCCAGCAGTGCGACAGGCGCCGGTAAGAACACTGAAGCTTTCTTT. The chain is built from TRBV6-1 and TRBJ1-1, with D possibly being TRBD1 (6 bases). CDR3 length equals 16 residues. In germline, CDR1 is MNHNS, CDR2 SASEGT. V was trimmed by 4 bases and J by 1 base, leaving 16 bases between them.

V and J are TRBV18 and TRBJ1-1; weak D call: TRBD1 (5 bases). The V and J ends lost 4 bases and 0 bases respectively, with 12 bases between them. The CDR3 has 15 amino acids. Germline CDR1 is KGHSH and CDR2 is LQKENI. The CDR3 spells CASSRGDFLNTEAFF. The CDR3 coding sequence is TGTGCCAGCTCACGGGGGGACTTCCTGAACACTGAAGCTTTCTTT.

The chain links TRBV7-9 to TRBJ1-1, with TRBD1 as a possible D gene (6 bases). V was pared by 1 base and J by 5 bases, with 20 bases between. The CDR3 sequence is 17 residues long. Germline V CDR1 and CDR2: SEHNR, FQNEAQ (reference sequence). The CDR3 nucleotides are TGTGCCAGCAGCTTAGGGGGGCAGGGGCTAAAGAGGACTGAAGCTTTCTTT. Its protein product is CASSLGGQGLKRTEAFF.

V is TRBV27 and J is TRBJ1-2; D possibly corresponds to TRBD1 (6 bases). CDR3 size: 14 residues. V was clipped by 6 bases and J by 5 bases, with 16 bases between them. In germline, CDR1 is MNHEY, CDR2 SMNVEV (reference sequence). CDR3 amino acids: CASSKREQGYGYTF. CDR3 in DNA: TGTGCCAGCAGCAAGCGGGAGCAGGGGTATGGCTACACCTTC.

The chain has TRBV5-8 and TRBJ1-4, with D unclear. V lost 3 bases, J lost 3 bases, and 12 bases lay in between. The CDR3 length is 15 residues. Germline-derived CDR1 and CDR2 are SGHTS and YDEGEE. CDR3 in DNA: TGTGCCAGCAGCTGGACTCTCCGGGCTAATGAAAAACTGTTTTTT. Translation: CASSWTLRANEKLFF. Using reference TRBV5-8 and TRBJ1-4 for the parts outside the CDR3, the full variable domain is EAGVTQSPTHLIKTRGQQATLRCSPISGHTSVYWYQQALGLGLQFLLWYDEGEERNRGNFPPRFSGRQFPNYSSELNVNALELEDSALYLCASSWTLRANEKLFFGSGTQLSVL.

The genes are TRBV2 and TRBJ2-2; D is possibly TRBD2 (7 bases). Trimming stripped 7 bases from V and 5 bases from J, with 20 bases between. The CDR3 runs 16 residues. Germline V gene sequence: CDR1 SNHLY, CDR2 FYNNEI. The CDR3 nucleotides are TGTGCCAGCACGGGGGGCAGGGAAAGAGGTACCGGGGAGCTGTTTTTT. Its translation: CASTGGRERGTGELFF.

This chain links TRBV19 with TRBJ1-1; D possibly corresponds to TRBD1 (5 bases). The CDR3 sequence is 14 residues long. Trimming shortened V by 5 bases and J by 4 bases, and 14 bases separated the two germline ends. CDR1 and CDR2 (germline): LNHDA, SQIVND (reference sequence). CDR3 nucleotides: TGTGCCAGTAGTGTTTACCAGGGAGGCACTGAAGCTTTCTTT. This encodes CASSVYQGGTEAFF.

The sample holds one count of this clone. The gene calls are TRBV5-4 and TRBJ1-5; D is perhaps TRBD1 (5 bases). The CDR3 is 17 amino acids. The V end was cut by 3 bases, the J end by 6 bases, with 22 bases between. The V gene's germline CDR1 is SGHNT and CDR2 YYREEE (reference sequence). The CDR3 sequence: CASSSTGGTGGVQPQHF. CDR3 bases: TGTGCCAGCAGCTCCACTGGGGGGACGGGAGGGGTTCAGCCCCAGCATTTT.

This chain links TRBV2 with TRBJ2-3; D possibly corresponds to TRBD2 (6 bases). CDR3 length equals 15 residues. Germline lookup yields CDR1 SNHLY and CDR2 FYNNEI. Trimming stripped 6 bases from V and 2 bases from J, with 15 bases between. The CDR3 DNA sequence: TGTGCCAGCAGGAGGATTGGGGGGTCCACAGATACGCAGTATTTT. Its translation is CASRRIGGSTDTQYF.

The chain has TRBV28 and TRBJ1-4, with D uncertain. V was shortened by 5 bases and J by 5 bases, with 15 bases between the two germline ends. The CDR3 has 15 amino acids. Germline loops: CDR1 MDHEN, CDR2 SYDVKM. The CDR3 sequence: CASSPPGLMNEKLFF. In DNA, the CDR3 is TGTGCCAGCAGTCCCCCCGGACTGATGAATGAAAAACTGTTTTTT.

This clone occurred a few times. The chain recombines TRBV10-1 with TRBJ1-1, with 7 bases identical to TRBD1. Germline V gene sequence: CDR1 WNHNN, CDR2 SYGVQD (reference sequence). This CDR3 has 14 residues. With 5 bases clipped from V and 4 bases from J, the junction kept 7 bases outside the gene matches. CDR3 nucleotide sequence: TGCGCCAGCAGTTCGAGACAGGGTGGCACTGAAGCTTTCTTT. Its translation is CASSSRQGGTEAFF.

The count of this clone is one. The V gene is TRBV20-1, the J gene TRBJ2-7, with TRBD2 matching 7 bases. The CDR3 sequence is 11 residues long. V was pared by 6 bases and J by 9 bases, with 8 bases of the junction left unmatched. Germline values: CDR1 DFQATT, CDR2 SNEGSKA (reference sequence). The CDR3 protein is CSAYDSGVQYF. In nucleotides, the CDR3 is TGCAGTGCCTACGACAGCGGGGTGCAGTACTTC.

V gene TRBV5-4 combines with J gene TRBJ2-2, with 10 bases that match TRBD2. CDR1 and CDR2 from the germline V gene are SGHNT and YYREEE (reference sequence). The CDR3 spans 17 residues. The trim removed 5 bases at V and 0 bases at J, leaving 7 bases unmatched. The CDR3 region has the DNA TGTGCCAGCAGACCAACTAGCGGGGCCCCGAACACCGGGGAGCTGTTTTTT. Its protein is CASRPTSGAPNTGELFF.

The J gene is TRBJ2-5, the V gene TRBV18, with D maybe TRBD1 (6 bases). TRBJ2-7 explains the end of the DNA better; the J call may be wrong. Per the germline V gene, CDR1 is KGHSH and CDR2 is LQKENI. The CDR3 runs to 12 residues. The CDR3 reads CASSRTDYEQYF. The CDR3 DNA reads TGTGCCAGCTCACGGACAGATTACGAGCAGTACTTC.

The gene calls are TRBV5-8 and TRBJ1-2; TRBD1 agrees at 8 bases. The length of the CDR3 is 14 residues. Germline V CDR1 and CDR2: SGHTS, YDEGEE. The V and J ends lost 4 bases and 2 bases, in that order; junction bases with no gene match: 4. The CDR3 DNA reads TGTGCCAGCAGCACCCGGACAGGGAACTATGGCTACACCTTC. Its translation: CASSTRTGNYGYTF.

The chain couples TRBV5-1 to TRBJ1-6; tentative D call: TRBD1 (5 bases). Trimming took 3 bases from V and 10 from J, leaving 17 bases between them. This CDR3 region has 15 residues. CDR1 is SGHRS and CDR2 is YFSETQ in the germline V gene. The DNA of the CDR3 is TGCGCCAGCAGCTCAGACAGCCCAGCGAGCTCACCCCTCCACTTT. Translated: CASSSDSPASSPLHF.

This rearrangement joins TRBV10-3 to TRBJ2-2; the D gene is possibly TRBD2 (6 bases). Germline lookup yields CDR1 ENHRY and CDR2 SYGVKD. Deletions cut 10 bases from V and 2 bases from J, with 17 bases between. The CDR3 covers 15 residues. CDR3 DNA: TGTGCCACCCCACTACGGGGGTCTAACACCGGGGAGCTGTTTTTT. This gives the protein CATPLRGSNTGELFF.

The genes are TRBV9 and TRBJ2-3; possible D gene TRBD2, 7 bases. Trimming left V 5 bases short and J 3 bases short, with 19 bases between. The CDR3 length is 16 residues. Germline loops: CDR1 SGDLS, CDR2 YYNGEE. Here the CDR3 DNA reads TGTGCCAGCAGTCATGAGGGCGGGGGCGGAACAGATACGCAGTATTTT. Translated: CASSHEGGGGTDTQYF.

This chain uses TRBV7-3 with TRBJ2-5; perhaps TRBD1 as D (5 bases). The end of the DNA aligns better with TRBJ2-7, so the J call may be wrong. The length of the CDR3 is 13 residues. The germline CDR1 and CDR2 sequences are SGHTA and FQGTGA. The CDR3 DNA reads as TGTGCCAGCAGCTCTGACAGAACCTACGAGCAGTACTTC. Translation: CASSSDRTYEQYF.

This chain connects TRBV29-1 to TRBJ2-5, with D possibly being TRBD2 (5 bases). CDR3 length equals 13 residues. Trimming removed 6 bases from V and 2 bases from J, with 13 bases in between. CDR1 SQVTM and CDR2 ANQGSEA come from the germline V gene. The CDR3 loop is CSVVTRRQETQYF. CDR3 bases: TGCAGCGTCGTCACTAGGAGGCAAGAGACCCAGTACTTC.

This clone was counted only a few times. The CDR3 protein is CASSILAQAQYF. The DNA for the CDR3 is TGTGCCAGCAGCATACTAGCTCAGGCGCAGTATTTT. The gene calls are TRBV7-2 and TRBJ2-3; a weak D match, TRBD2 (6 bases). Germline CDR1 SGHTA, CDR2 FQGNSA. Trimming stripped 5 bases from V and 10 bases from J, with 13 bases between. The CDR3 runs 12 residues.

This chain uses TRBV2 with TRBJ2-5; a possible D gene is TRBD1 (5 bases). CDR3 length: 16 amino acids. CDR1 and CDR2 (germline): SNHLY, FYNNEI. V lost 4 bases and J lost 4, with 19 bases in between. CDR3: CASSVPRTLNPETQYF. The CDR3 coding sequence is TGTGCCAGCAGTGTACCCCGGACACTAAATCCAGAGACCCAGTACTTC.

The CDR3 here is CASSDRVQPQHF. The DNA for the CDR3 is TGTGCCAGCAGTGACAGGGTCCAGCCCCAGCATTTT. The rearrangement uses TRBV27 and TRBJ1-5; 7 bases are shared with TRBD1. This CDR3 is 12 amino acids long. The V gene's germline CDR1 is MNHEY and CDR2 SMNVEV (reference sequence). The V gene end was trimmed by 5 bases and the J gene end by 7 bases; junction bases not matched to a gene: 2.